This record concerns one TCR beta chain sequence. Its antigen is currently unknown. This sample stems from a study of glioma-infiltrating T cells after dendritic cell vaccination. Notes on the study in general: Longer survival after dendritic cell vaccination followed higher pretreatment TIL content.

This sample's time point: after dendritic cell vaccination, including at tumor progression/relapse. CDR3 length equals 15 residues. Germline CDR1 and CDR2: MNHNS and SASEGT. J was trimmed by 4 bases and V by 3 bases; bases with no gene match: 6. Profiling relied on immunoSEQ multiplex PCR, and the TCRdb table lists in-frame clones only, not all of them. The sample carries 99,000 or so clones, roughly 90% recorded once. This sample comprised blood, obtained after dendritic cell vaccination. The origin of this receptor is a human donor with glioblastoma. The V call is TRBV6-1, the J call TRBJ1-5, with 7 bases identical to TRBD1. The CDR3 DNA follows: TGTGCCAGCAGTGACGGTGGGACAGATAATCAGCCCCAGCATTTT. Translated: CASSDGGTDNQPQHF.